These 16 T cell receptor beta chains came from one sample sequenced in a study of cytomegalovirus exposure and HLA in healthy donors. The PCR was carried out with 60 Vbeta primers and 13 Jbeta primers. The table came from immunoSEQ multiplex PCR; TCRdb's copy has only in-frame clones and leaves some out. The sample consists of about 140,000 clones, roughly two thirds of them appearing once. Sequenced sample: PBMCs. The receptors originated from a male donor in good health and CMV-seronegative.

The V and J genes are TRBV6-1 and TRBJ1-2; D uncertain. V lost 6 bases and J 0 bases, leaving 11 bases between the germline ends. CDR1 is MNHNS and CDR2 is SASEGT in the germline V gene. The CDR3 extends over 14 amino acids. This chain's CDR3 is CASSAQPANYGYTF. DNA for the CDR3: TGTGCCAGCAGCGCACAACCAGCTAACTATGGCTACACCTTC.

This clone has a handful of counts. The rearrangement links TRBV12-5 to TRBJ1-1, with D uncertain. The length of the CDR3 is 13 residues. With 1 base removed from V and 3 bases from J, the gap between germline ends came to 6 bases. CDR1 is LGHNT, CDR2 FRNRAP, per germline. CDR3 nucleotide sequence: TGTGCTAGTGGTTTGGCCTACGACACTGAAGCTTTCTTT. Translation: CASGLAYDTEAFF.

This chain links TRBV6-6 with TRBJ2-5, with 12 bases that match TRBD2. CDR1 and CDR2 (germline): MNHNY, SVGAGI (reference sequence). The junction had 4 bases not matched to a gene; V was cut back by 0 bases and J by 5 bases. The CDR3 has 16 amino acids. CDR3 loop: CASSYSASGGVETQYF. The CDR3, as DNA: TGTGCCAGCAGTTACTCCGCTAGCGGGGGGGTTGAGACCCAGTACTTC.

This clone came up a few times. The V gene is TRBV11-1, the J gene TRBJ2-3; D is possibly TRBD2 (6 bases). The germline gives CDR1 SGHAT, CDR2 FQDESV (reference sequence). Trimming took off 6 bases at V and 0 bases at J, with 16 bases between the two ends. CDR3 length: 16 amino acids. The CDR3 region is CASRYGTGSSTDTQYF. For the CDR3, the DNA is TGTGCCAGCAGGTACGGGACTGGGTCTAGCACAGATACGCAGTATTTT.

DNA of the CDR3: TGTGCCTGGATAACTCCCGGGACAGAGATGAACACTGAAGCTTTCTTT. It encodes CAWITPGTEMNTEAFF. The chain uses TRBV30 and TRBJ1-1, with TRBD1 matching over 7 bases. This CDR3 region has 16 residues. The J segment lost 0 bases and the V segment lost 4 bases, leaving 11 bases of the junction unmatched. The germline V gene encodes CDR1 GTSNPN and CDR2 SVGIG (reference sequence).

The chain is built from TRBV6-1 and TRBJ1-2, with D possibly TRBD1 on 5 matching bases. V gave up 0 bases and J gave up 4 bases, with 12 bases separating them. The germline gives CDR1 MNHNS, CDR2 SASEGT. The CDR3 extends over 15 amino acids. The CDR3 DNA follows: TGTGCCAGCAGTGAAGCAGCGGGGGGAAGCTATGGCTACACCTTC. It translates to CASSEAAGGSYGYTF.

V usage is TRBV15 and J usage is TRBJ2-7; D remains unclear. From germline, CDR1 is LNHNV and CDR2 YYDKDF (reference sequence). Deletions cut 0 bases from V and 2 bases from J, with 8 bases between. The CDR3 length is 14 residues. Written as DNA, the CDR3 is TGTGCCACCAGCAGAGACAGGCACCCCTACGAGCAGTACTTC. It encodes CATSRDRHPYEQYF.

V and J are TRBV4-1 and TRBJ2-5; 9 bases line up with TRBD2. The germline CDR1 and CDR2 sequences are MGHRA and YSYEKL. This CDR3 comprises 16 residues. J gave up 5 bases and V 1 base, and 8 bases lay outside the gene matches. The CDR3 protein is CASSQVLRGGPETQYF. The CDR3 region has the DNA TGCGCCAGCAGCCAAGTGCTGCGGGGGGGCCCTGAGACCCAGTACTTC.

The V call is TRBV2, the J call TRBJ2-5; 13 bases are shared with TRBD2. With V trimmed by 7 bases and J by 5 bases, 7 bases remained unmatched. The germline V gene encodes CDR1 SNHLY and CDR2 FYNNEI. The CDR3 loop spans 15 amino acids. The CDR3 nucleotides read TGTGCCAGCACTACCGGGACTAGCGGGGATGAGACCCAGTACTTC. Translated, it gives CASTTGTSGDETQYF.

The rearrangement joins TRBV6-1 to TRBJ1-5; D ambiguous. Germline values: CDR1 MNHNS, CDR2 SASEGT. CDR3 length: 16 amino acids. Trimming left V 2 bases short and J 2 bases short, with 13 bases between. CDR3 protein: CASSETAGVGNQPQHF. Written as DNA, the CDR3 is TGTGCCAGCAGTGAAACGGCGGGAGTCGGCAATCAGCCCCAGCATTTT.

The rearrangement uses TRBV5-8 and TRBJ1-4; D gene unclear. V was pared by 0 bases and J by 7 bases, with 10 bases between. Germline V gives CDR1 SGHTS, CDR2 YDEGEE. The CDR3 sequence is 14 residues long. In DNA form, the CDR3 reads TGTGCCAGCAGCTTGGGGATCGGGGTTGAAAAACTGTTTTTT. Translating gives CASSLGIGVEKLFF.

J is TRBJ2-3 and V is TRBV2; D remains unclear. V was trimmed by 5 bases and J by 0 bases, leaving 12 bases between them. Germline CDR1 reads SNHLY; CDR2 reads FYNNEI. The length of the CDR3 is 15 residues. In DNA form, the CDR3 reads TGTGCCAGCAGTCCAATGGGCCTCAGCACAGATACGCAGTATTTT. Translating it yields CASSPMGLSTDTQYF.

The CDR3 nucleotides are TGTGCCAGCAGCCTAAACCCCGGGTATCGTGAAAGGGGGGAGCTGTTTTTT. Residues: CASSLNPGYRERGELFF. The gene calls are TRBV7-8 and TRBJ2-2; no clear D. The CDR3 is made up of 17 amino acids. Looked up from germline, CDR1 is SGHVS and CDR2 is FQNEAQ. V gave up 5 bases and J gave up 8 bases, with 24 bases separating them.

The V and J genes are TRBV6-5 and TRBJ2-5; 9 nucleotides align to TRBD1. CDR3 length equals 12 residues. CDR1 MNHEY and CDR2 SVGAGI come from the germline V gene. The junction had 0 bases not matched to a gene; V was cut back by 6 bases and J by 4 bases. The CDR3 coding sequence is TGTGCCAGCAGGGGACAGGGAGAGACCCAGTACTTC. It specifies CASRGQGETQYF.

V is TRBV5-5 and J is TRBJ2-7, with 7 bases lining up with TRBD1. Trimming removed 0 bases from V and 2 bases from J; junction bases left unmatched: 14. The CDR3 has 18 residues. From germline, CDR1 is SGHKS and CDR2 YYEKEE (reference sequence). In DNA form, the CDR3 reads TGTGCCAGCAGCTTGGGGGGGCGGGCAACAGGGGTAACCTACGAGCAGTACTTC. It encodes CASSLGGRATGVTYEQYF.

This chain links TRBV19 with TRBJ1-2; weak D call: TRBD1 (5 bases). V lost 3 bases and J lost 4, with 12 bases in between. The germline V gene encodes CDR1 LNHDA and CDR2 SQIVND (reference sequence). This CDR3 is built from 14 residues. CDR3 protein: CASSIMEGFYGYTF. CDR3 DNA: TGTGCCAGTAGTATCATGGAGGGGTTCTATGGCTACACCTTC.